This TCR beta chain appears in the sequencing data of a study of T cell repertoires in cytomegalovirus infection (dated by TCRdb to between 2017 and 2020). Regarding the study in general: Peptide stimulations targeted recently identified HLA-C-restricted CMV epitopes, whose presentation resists viral immunomodulation, together with well-studied HLA-B-restricted epitopes. Donor HLA type was relevant to the analysis, because carriage of CMV infection together with the matching HLA type was indicated by public TCR beta signatures.

Concerning this clonotype: What antigen it recognizes has not been identified. The sample holds no much larger clone one base away, and base qualities are not on file.

The germline V gene provides CDR1 MNHEY and CDR2 SVGEGT. From the cysteine up to the phenylalanine, the CDR3 has a length of 15 residues. The sequence is cut down to CDR3 DNA, 45 bases in frame from base 1. The trim is 5 bases for V and 2 bases for J, with a gap of 16 bases between the germline ends. The full study reports these points: The ex vivo response was dominated by HLA-C-restricted CMV-specific TCR beta clonotypes, which also provided the single most frequent clonotype in two of eight donors. In both this cohort and an independent roughly 350-donor cohort, the cumulative frequency of public TCR beta family members distinguished carriers of CMV infection plus the relevant HLA type.

The treatment or condition label, read with the paper, signifies: in vitro stimulation with specific CMV peptide epitopes to enrich CMV-specific T cells. The sequencer listed for this sample is Illumina HiSeq 1500. In-frame beta chains were kept once TCRdb had trimmed the public reads at Q25 with fastp and called clones with MiXCR. A single entry per CDR3 protein holds the most common genes and DNA from its merged rows. Counted in this sample were 570,000 or so distinct CDR3 sequences; approximately 40% of them appeared once. The ten largest clonotypes hold about half of the sample. This sequence originates from a human donor in good health (CMV status not recorded). Some clones in this sample may be carry-over from other donors' samples. The chain is assembled from TRBV6-2 or TRBV6-3 and TRBJ2-7; the best D guess is TRBD2, with 6 bases matching. The sequences come from cultured PBMCs, collected from culture after CMV antigen stimulation. In nucleotides, the sequence is TGTGCCAGCAGTGCCGGGACTCCTACTACCTACGAGCAGTACTTC. Translation gives CASSAGTPTTYEQYF.